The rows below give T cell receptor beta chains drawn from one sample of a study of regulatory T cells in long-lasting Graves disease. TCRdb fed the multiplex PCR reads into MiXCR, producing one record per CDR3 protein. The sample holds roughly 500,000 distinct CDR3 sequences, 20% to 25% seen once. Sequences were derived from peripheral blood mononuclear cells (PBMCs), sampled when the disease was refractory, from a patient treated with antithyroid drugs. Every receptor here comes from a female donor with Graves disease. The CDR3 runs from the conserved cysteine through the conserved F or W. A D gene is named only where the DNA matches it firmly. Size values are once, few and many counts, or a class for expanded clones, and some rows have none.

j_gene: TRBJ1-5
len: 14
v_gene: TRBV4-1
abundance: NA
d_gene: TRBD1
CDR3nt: TGCGCCAGCAGTTACGGACAGGACGGTCAGCCCCAGCATTTT
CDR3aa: CASSYGQDGQPQHF

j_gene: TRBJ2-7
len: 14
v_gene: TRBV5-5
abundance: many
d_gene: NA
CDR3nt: TGTGCCAGCAGCTTTGTGGGCAGAACCTACGAGCAGTACTTC
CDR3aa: CASSFVGRTYEQYF

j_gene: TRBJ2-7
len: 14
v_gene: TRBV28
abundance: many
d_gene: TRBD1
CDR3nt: TGTGCCAGCAGCCCTACAGGGGTCCTATACGAGCAGTACTTC
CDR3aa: CASSPTGVLYEQYF

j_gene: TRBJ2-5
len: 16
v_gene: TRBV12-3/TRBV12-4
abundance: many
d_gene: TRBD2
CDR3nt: TGTGCCAGCAGTTTAGCAGGACTAGCGGAACAAGAGACCCAGTACTTC
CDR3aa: CASSLAGLAEQETQYF

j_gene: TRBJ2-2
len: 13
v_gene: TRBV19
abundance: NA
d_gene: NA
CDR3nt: TGTGCCAGTAGTATAGGCCTTGCCGGGGAGCTGTTTTTT
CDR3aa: CASSIGLAGELFF

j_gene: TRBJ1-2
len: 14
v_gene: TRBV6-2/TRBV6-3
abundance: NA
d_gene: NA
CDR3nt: TGTGCCAGCAGTTACGATGGGGACCACTATGGCTACACCTTC
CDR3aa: CASSYDGDHYGYTF

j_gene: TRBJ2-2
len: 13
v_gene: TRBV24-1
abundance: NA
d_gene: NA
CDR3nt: TGTGCCACCAGGGGACAATCCACCGGGGAGCTGTTTTTT
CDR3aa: CATRGQSTGELFF

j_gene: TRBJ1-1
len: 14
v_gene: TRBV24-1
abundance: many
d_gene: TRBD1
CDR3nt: TGTGCCACCAGTGATCCGGGACAGGGGGCTGAAGCTTTCTTT
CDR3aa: CATSDPGQGAEAFF

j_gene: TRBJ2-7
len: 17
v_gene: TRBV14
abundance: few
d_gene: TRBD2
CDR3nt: TGTGCCAGCAGCCAAGCCCCTTGGCGGGGGAGCTCCTACGAGCAGTACTTC
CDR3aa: CASSQAPWRGSSYEQYF

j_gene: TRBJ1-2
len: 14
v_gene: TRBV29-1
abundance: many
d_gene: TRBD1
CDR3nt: TGCAGCGCACAGGAGGGGGGCACAGGGGCTGGCTACACCTTC
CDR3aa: CSAQEGGTGAGYTF

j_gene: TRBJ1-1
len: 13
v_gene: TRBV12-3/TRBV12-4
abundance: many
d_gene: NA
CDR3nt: TGTGCCAGCAGTTTGGAGCAGGGAACTGAAGCTTTCTTT
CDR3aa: CASSLEQGTEAFF

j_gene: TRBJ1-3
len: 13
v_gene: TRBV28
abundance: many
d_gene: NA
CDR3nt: TGTGCCAGCACCGAAGTCTCTGGAAACACCATATATTTT
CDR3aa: CASTEVSGNTIYF

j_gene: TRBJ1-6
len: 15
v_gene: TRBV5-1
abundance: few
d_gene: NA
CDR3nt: TGCGCCAGCAACATAGACAGCCCTTCAAATTCACCCCTCCACTTT
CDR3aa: CASNIDSPSNSPLHF

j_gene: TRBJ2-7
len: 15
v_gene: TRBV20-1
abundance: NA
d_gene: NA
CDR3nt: TGCAGTGCTAGAGATTATAGCGAGAGCTCCTACGAGCAGTACTTC
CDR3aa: CSARDYSESSYEQYF

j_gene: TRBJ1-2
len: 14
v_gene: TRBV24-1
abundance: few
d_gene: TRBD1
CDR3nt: TGTGCCACCAGTGATCCCGGGACAGAGTATGGCTACACCTTC
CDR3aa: CATSDPGTEYGYTF

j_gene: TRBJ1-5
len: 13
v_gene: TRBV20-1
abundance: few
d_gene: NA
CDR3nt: TGCAGTGCAGACTCCGGCCGGGGCCAGCCCCAGCATTTT
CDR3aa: CSADSGRGQPQHF

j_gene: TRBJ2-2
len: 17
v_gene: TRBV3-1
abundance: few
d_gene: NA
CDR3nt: TGTGCCAGCAGCCAAGATGGCTTTACTGCGCCCACCGGGGAGCTGTTTTTT
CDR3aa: CASSQDGFTAPTGELFF

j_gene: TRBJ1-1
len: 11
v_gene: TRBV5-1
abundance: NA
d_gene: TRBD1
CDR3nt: TGCGCCAGCAGCCGGGACAGGGAAGCTTTCTTT
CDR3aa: CASSRDREAFF

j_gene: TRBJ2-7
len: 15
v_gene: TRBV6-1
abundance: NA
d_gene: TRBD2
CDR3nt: TGTGCCAGCAGCACTCTAGCGGGAGGTACCCACGAGCAGTACTTC
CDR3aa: CASSTLAGGTHEQYF

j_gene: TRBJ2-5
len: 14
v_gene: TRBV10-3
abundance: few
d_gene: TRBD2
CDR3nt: TGTGCCATCAGCGGGGGGACGGGCCCCCAGACCCAGTACTTC
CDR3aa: CAISGGTGPQTQYF

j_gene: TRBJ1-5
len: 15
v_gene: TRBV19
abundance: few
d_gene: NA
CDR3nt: TGTGCCAGTAGTATAACTCCCGGTCCGGGCCAGCCCCAGCATTTT
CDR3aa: CASSITPGPGQPQHF

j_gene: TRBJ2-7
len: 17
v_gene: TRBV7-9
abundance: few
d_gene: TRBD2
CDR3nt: TGTGCCAGCAGCACCGAACTAGCGGGGGGGCCCAGGAACGAGCAGTACTTC
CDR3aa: CASSTELAGGPRNEQYF

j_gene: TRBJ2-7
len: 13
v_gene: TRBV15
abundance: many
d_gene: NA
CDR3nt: TGTGCCACCAGCAGTCGCAGGGCCTACGAGCAGTACTTC
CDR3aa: CATSSRRAYEQYF

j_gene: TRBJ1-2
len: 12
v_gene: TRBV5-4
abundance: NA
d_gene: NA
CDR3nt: TGTGCCAGCAGCTTGGTCCCGGGAGGCTACACCTTC
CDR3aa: CASSLVPGGYTF